This passage covers 16 T cell receptor beta chains from one sample sequenced in a study of human T cells and chemical hapten exposure. Time point described: patch test 1, 2 weeks after DPC sensitization. Treatment reported: therapeutic diphenylcyclopropenone sensitization with weekly scalp DPC. TCRdb fed the RACE reads into MiXCR, producing one record per CDR3 protein. This sample has 150,000 to 200,000 distinct CDR3 sequences, with approximately 15% found just once. The specimen was whole blood, collected in connection with sensitization to the hapten diphenylcyclopropenone (DPC). The receptors shown here come from a woman in her thirties with alopecia areata. Some clones in this sample may be carry-over from other donors' samples.

This rearrangement joins TRBV5-6 to TRBJ2-2; 9 nucleotides align to TRBD2. From germline, CDR1 is SGHDT and CDR2 YYEEEE. The CDR3 has 16 amino acids. V shed 1 base and J 5 bases; nucleotides not matched to a gene: 6. The CDR3 DNA reads TGTGCCAGCAGCTTGTCGGCGGGAGGGCGTACCGGGGAGCTGTTTTTT. Translated: CASSLSAGGRTGELFF.

This clonotype was counted only a few times. The chain carries TRBV5-1 and TRBJ2-3; 7 bases map to TRBD1. Germline V gives CDR1 SGHRS, CDR2 YFSETQ. CDR3 length: 14 amino acids. The J segment lost 2 bases and the V segment lost 4 bases, leaving 4 bases of the junction unmatched. CDR3 in amino acids: CASSRDSPTDTQYF. The CDR3, as DNA: TGCGCCAGCAGCCGGGACAGCCCCACAGATACGCAGTATTTT.

The sample holds a few counts of this clonotype. The chain links TRBV6-5 to TRBJ2-2, with 8 bases that match TRBD2. V trimming: 7 bases; J trimming: 2 bases; junction bases outside the gene matches: 15. Looked up from germline, CDR1 is MNHEY and CDR2 is SVGAGI. The CDR3 covers 18 residues. CDR3 bases: TGTGCCAGCACCCGCATCGGGATTAGCGGGGCCAACACCGGGGAGCTGTTTTTT. Its protein is CASTRIGISGANTGELFF.

This chain links TRBV6-2 or TRBV6-3 with TRBJ1-1, with a possible D match to TRBD1 (5 bases). This CDR3 is 15 amino acids long. The germline V and J ends were trimmed by 6 bases and 1 base, with 15 bases remaining between them. CDR1 is MNHEY and CDR2 is SVGEGT in the germline V gene. The CDR3 region has the DNA TGTGCCAGCAGCCGGCCGGGACTTAAGAACACTGAAGCTTTCTTT. Its protein product is CASSRPGLKNTEAFF.

This clonotype was observed a handful of times. The V gene is TRBV28, the J gene TRBJ1-5, with a weak D call TRBD1 (6 bases). The CDR3 length is 17 residues. The germline gives CDR1 MDHEN, CDR2 SYDVKM. V lost 2 bases and J lost 2, with 16 bases in between. This CDR3 reads CASSLGGTSRGNQPQHF. The DNA for the CDR3 is TGTGCCAGCAGTTTAGGGGGGACATCACGGGGCAATCAGCCCCAGCATTTT.

This clonotype was counted many times. The chain links TRBV7-6 to TRBJ1-2; TRBD1 might be the D (5 bases). CDR1 SGHVS and CDR2 FNYEAQ come from the germline V gene. V lost 6 bases and J 5 bases, leaving 19 bases between the germline ends. The CDR3 spans 15 residues. CDR3 sequence: CASSLRSGREYGYTF. In DNA form, the CDR3 reads TGTGCCAGCAGTCTGCGTTCGGGGCGTGAATATGGCTACACCTTC.

To note about this clonotype: The missing conserved phenylalanine or tryptophan at the end of this CDR3 makes a read error likely. CDR3 protein: CASSTDSSTDTQYL. The DNA of the CDR3 is TGCGCCAGCAGCACGGACAGTAGCACAGATACGCAGTATTTG. The chain joins TRBV5-1 to TRBJ2-3, with TRBD1 as a possible D gene (6 bases). Trimming left V 4 bases short and J 0 bases short, with 9 bases between. Germline V gene lookup returns CDR1 SGHRS and CDR2 YFSETQ. This CDR3 is built from 14 residues.

This clonotype is a singleton in its sample. The chain recombines TRBV30 with TRBJ1-2; D might be TRBD1 (5 bases). This CDR3 spans 15 amino acids. Germline CDR1 GTSNPN, CDR2 SVGIG (reference sequence). V lost 0 bases and J 7 bases, leaving 18 bases between the germline ends. Here the CDR3 DNA reads TGTGCCTGGAGTGTAGGGGATGGAACTTTTTCTGGCTACACCTTC. It yields the protein CAWSVGDGTFSGYTF. The full variable domain, completed using reference TRBV30 and TRBJ1-2, is SQTIHQWPATLVQPVGSPLSLECTVEGTSNPNLYWYRQAAGRGLQLLFYSVGIGQISSEVPQNLSASRPQDRQFILSSKKLLLSDSGFYLCAWSVGDGTFSGYTFGSGTRLTVV.

The gene calls are TRBV9 and TRBJ1-3; tentative D call: TRBD1 (5 bases). The CDR3 has 16 residues. V lost 0 bases to trimming and J lost 2 bases, with 12 bases between them. CDR1 and CDR2 from the germline V gene are SGDLS and YYNGEE. In DNA form, the CDR3 reads TGTGCCAGCAGCGTAGGTTCGGGGGATACTGGAAACACCATATATTTT. Translation gives CASSVGSGDTGNTIYF.

This clonotype came up many times. The V call is TRBV19, the J call TRBJ1-5, with D tentatively TRBD1 (5 bases). Germline CDR1 LNHDA, CDR2 SQIVND (reference sequence). Trimming cost V 7 bases and J 4 bases, with 17 bases left between them. The CDR3 length is 15 residues. CDR3 bases: TGTGCCAGTATCCCCGGGGGGGGACGAAATCAGCCCCAGCATTTT. Translation gives CASIPGGGRNQPQHF.

This clonotype was seen once. CDR3 amino acids: CAQRGDYGYTF. The CDR3 region has the DNA TGTGCCCAACGGGGGGACTATGGCTACACCTTC. This rearrangement joins TRBV6-1 to TRBJ1-2, with D perhaps matching TRBD1 (5 bases). This CDR3 region has 11 residues. With 11 bases removed from V and 3 bases from J, the gap between germline ends came to 10 bases. Germline V gene data show CDR1 as MNHNS and CDR2 as SASEGT.

This clonotype was observed many times. The V call is TRBV7-9, the J call TRBJ2-2; D is uncertain. The CDR3 sequence is 12 residues long. V dropped 7 bases and J dropped 1 base, with 4 bases sitting between them. Per the germline V gene, CDR1 is SEHNR and CDR2 is FQNEAQ (reference sequence). The CDR3 loop is CASTVNTGELFF. As DNA, the CDR3 is TGTGCCAGCACGGTGAACACCGGGGAGCTGTTTTTT.

This chain uses TRBV29-1 with TRBJ2-5, with D perhaps matching TRBD1 (6 bases). This CDR3 comprises 15 residues. The germline gives CDR1 SQVTM, CDR2 ANQGSEA. Trimming took 4 bases from V and 2 from J, leaving 17 bases between them. This CDR3 is CSVGGSKTGQETQYF. The CDR3 coding sequence is TGCAGCGTTGGAGGGAGTAAGACAGGTCAAGAGACCCAGTACTTC.

This clonotype was observed many times. V usage is TRBV28 and J usage is TRBJ2-5; the D is unclear. V dropped 7 bases and J dropped 5 bases, with 8 bases sitting between them. This CDR3 contains 11 residues. Germline V gives CDR1 MDHEN, CDR2 SYDVKM. The DNA of the CDR3 is TGTGCCAGCACTCTAGGGGAGACCCAGTACTTC. This gives the protein CASTLGETQYF.

This clonotype was found many times. The CDR3 bases are TGTGCCAGCAGCTGGACTAGCGGGGTTCTGGATACGCAGTATTTT. It yields the protein CASSWTSGVLDTQYF. The chain joins TRBV7-3 to TRBJ2-3, with TRBD2 matching 12 bases. Germline assignment: CDR1 SGHTA and CDR2 FQGTGA. V shed 4 bases, J shed 6 bases, and the junction held 5 bases outside the gene matches. This CDR3 is 15 amino acids long.

This clonotype occurred many times. J is TRBJ2-5 and V is TRBV10-3; D remains ambiguous. Germline V gives CDR1 ENHRY, CDR2 SYGVKD. Trimming removed 0 bases from V and 5 bases from J, with 7 bases in between. The CDR3 sequence is 13 residues long. The CDR3 region has the DNA TGTGCCATCAGTGAGTCAGGGATGGAGACCCAGTACTTC. Translation gives CAISESGMETQYF.